Listed below are T cell receptor beta chains from one sample, sequenced in a study of blood T cell repertoires in COVID-19. Repertoires were generated with immunoSEQ multiplex PCR, while TCRdb's copy carries only in-frame clones and drops some. This table has fewer than 75,000 clones, roughly 80% appearing once. Material for sequencing was peripheral blood. The source is a man aged 55-75 years with acute or convalescent COVID-19. CDR3s include the opening cysteine and the closing phenylalanine or tryptophan. D genes are given only for firm matches. The listing skips clone size in some rows; elsewhere it reads once, few, many or a size class.

j_call,v_call,d_call,clone_size,cdr3_length,cdr3_nt,cdr3_aa
TRBJ2-1,TRBV7-3,NA,NA,13,TGTGCCAGCAGCTTCGACATAGACAATGAGCAGTTCTTC,CASSFDIDNEQFF
TRBJ1-6,TRBV12-3/TRBV12-4,NA,few,12,TGTGCCAGCAGTCCGACTCATTCACCCCTCCACTTT,CASSPTHSPLHF
TRBJ2-3,TRBV29-1,NA,NA,13,TGCAGCGTTTATGGGGCTAGCACAGATACGCAGTATTTT,CSVYGASTDTQYF
TRBJ2-1,TRBV4-1,NA,once,12,TGCGCCAGCAGCACTCTTGGAGGTGAGCAGTTCTTC,CASSTLGGEQFF
TRBJ1-2,TRBV7-8,TRBD1,NA,13,TGTGCCAGCAGCTCGGGACAGGCCTATGGCTACACCTTC,CASSSGQAYGYTF
TRBJ2-3,TRBV2,TRBD1,NA,14,TGTGCCAGCAACGGACAGGCCGGCGCAGATACGCAGTATTTT,CASNGQAGADTQYF
TRBJ1-2,TRBV7-2,NA,NA,14,TGTGCCAGCAGCACTTACGGGACTTCGATTGGCTACACCTTC,CASSTYGTSIGYTF
TRBJ1-5,TRBV30,NA,once,16,TGTGCCTGGAGTGTACGCGGTTGGAGTAGTAATCAGCCCCAGCATTTT,CAWSVRGWSSNQPQHF
TRBJ1-1,TRBV7-2,NA,once,14,TGTGCCAGCAGCTTATTCTCAGGGAACACTGAAGCTTTCTTT,CASSLFSGNTEAFF
TRBJ1-1,TRBV5-1,NA,NA,14,TGCGCCAGCAGCTTGGACGCGGCGAACACTGAAGCTTTCTTT,CASSLDAANTEAFF
TRBJ2-7,TRBV18,NA,NA,17,TGTGCCAGCTCCCCAAGAGCGCCGGGGACAATGGTTTACGAGCAGTACTTC,CASSPRAPGTMVYEQYF
TRBJ2-1,TRBV24-1,NA,NA,15,TGTGCCACCAGTGACACACAGGGTTCCTACAATGAGCAGTTCTTC,CATSDTQGSYNEQFF
TRBJ2-3,TRBV5-1,NA,NA,15,TGCGCCAGCAGCTTGGACAGGGCGAGCACAGATACGCAGTATTTT,CASSLDRASTDTQYF
TRBJ2-1,TRBV9,TRBD2,NA,15,TGTGCCAGCAGCACTTCTAGCGGGGGTTACAATGAGCAGTTCTTC,CASSTSSGGYNEQFF
TRBJ2-5,TRBV5-1,NA,NA,14,TGCGCCAGCAGCTTGATTCCGGGGATGGAGACCCAGTACTTC,CASSLIPGMETQYF
TRBJ2-1,TRBV6-2/TRBV6-3,TRBD2,NA,19,TGTGCCAGCAGTTTGAAACTAAGACTAGCGGGGGACCACTACAATGAGCAGTTCTTC,CASSLKLRLAGDHYNEQFF
TRBJ1-2,TRBV7-2,TRBD1,NA,13,TGTGCCAGCAGTCCAGACAGGGCCCCTGGCTACACCTTC,CASSPDRAPGYTF
TRBJ2-5,TRBV12-5,NA,NA,15,TGTGCTAGTGCGGCGCAGGGTAGGGAAGGGGAGACCCAGTACTTC,CASAAQGREGETQYF
TRBJ1-1,TRBV5-6,TRBD1,NA,15,TGTGCCAGCAGCTTGGGGTACAGGGGAGGCACTGAAGCTTTCTTT,CASSLGYRGGTEAFF
TRBJ1-1,TRBV11-2,TRBD1,few,17,TGTGCCAGCAGCCCGACGACAGGGACCTTAAGAAACACTGAAGCTTTCTTT,CASSPTTGTLRNTEAFF
TRBJ1-1,TRBV5-6,NA,NA,16,TGTGCCAGCAGCTCTGGACGGGAACTGTGGAACACTGAAGCTTTCTTT,CASSSGRELWNTEAFF
TRBJ1-1,TRBV6-5,NA,NA,13,TGTGCCAGCAAGTTTACCGACAGAACTGAAGCTTTCTTT,CASKFTDRTEAFF
TRBJ2-7,TRBV12-2,NA,NA,18,TGTGCAAGTCGCTTAGTTAAGGGTCCGGGACTCGACTCGCACGAGCAGTACTTC,CASRLVKGPGLDSHEQYF
TRBJ1-1,TRBV29-1,NA,NA,13,TGCAGCGTTCAAAGGGGTGGGAACACTGAAGCTTTCTTT,CSVQRGGNTEAFF
TRBJ2-3,TRBV12-5,TRBD2,NA,13,TGTGCTAGTGGCCGGACTAGTTATGATACGCAGTATTTT,CASGRTSYDTQYF
TRBJ1-2,TRBV7-2,TRBD1,NA,14,TGTGCCAGCAGCCCTGACAGGGCCAACTATGGCTACACCTTC,CASSPDRANYGYTF
TRBJ2-5,TRBV15,TRBD1,NA,17,TGTGCCACCAGCAGAGATTCGGGACAGGGGGCAATTGGGACCCAGTACTTC,CATSRDSGQGAIGTQYF
TRBJ1-2,TRBV6-5,NA,NA,13,TGTGCCAGCAGTTATGGTTCGGGGGGTGGCTACACCTTC,CASSYGSGGGYTF
TRBJ2-7,TRBV29-1,NA,NA,13,TGCAGCGTTGAACCCGGGCAGGGGAGATTGCAGTACTTC,CSVEPGQGRLQYF
TRBJ1-3,TRBV10-2,NA,NA,14,TGCGCCAGCAGTGAGGCAGGGGCTGGAAACACCATATATTTT,CASSEAGAGNTIYF
TRBJ2-2,TRBV19,NA,NA,16,TGTGCCAGTAGCCTAGTACTGTTTACGAACACCGGGGAGCTGTTTTTT,CASSLVLFTNTGELFF
TRBJ2-1,TRBV18,NA,NA,13,TGTGCCAGCTCACCACGGCAGGACAATGAGCAGTTCTTC,CASSPRQDNEQFF
TRBJ1-1,TRBV2,NA,NA,12,TGTGCCAGCAAAGGGCCGGGGACTGAAGCTTTCTTT,CASKGPGTEAFF
TRBJ2-7,TRBV5-1,TRBD1,NA,15,TGCGCCAGCAGACTGAACGACAGGGGTGTGAACGAGCAGTACTTC,CASRLNDRGVNEQYF
TRBJ2-1,TRBV9,NA,NA,15,TGTGCCAGCAGCGTAGTAGGGAGCTCCTACAATGAGCAGTTCTTC,CASSVVGSSYNEQFF
TRBJ2-3,TRBV5-1,NA,NA,15,TGCGCCAGCAGCTTGGCGCCAGAACGCACAGATACGCAGTATTTT,CASSLAPERTDTQYF
TRBJ1-3,TRBV5-8,TRBD1,NA,18,TGTGCCAGCAGCCGGGGCTTGACAGGGCCGAGCTCTGGAAACACCATATATTTT,CASSRGLTGPSSGNTIYF
TRBJ2-3,TRBV6-2/TRBV6-3,TRBD1,NA,14,TGTGCCAGCAGCCAGGGACAGGGGGCGGATACGCAGTATTTT,CASSQGQGADTQYF
TRBJ2-7,TRBV2,NA,NA,14,TGTGCCAGCAGTGCACAGCTCCGCTCCTACGAGCAGTACTTC,CASSAQLRSYEQYF
TRBJ2-1,TRBV7-9,TRBD2,NA,15,TGTGCCAGCAGCCCGGCTGGCGGGGGGAACAATGAGCAGTTCTTC,CASSPAGGGNNEQFF
TRBJ1-2,TRBV30,NA,NA,14,TGTGCCTGGACTGGGACTTCCGAAAGTCGTGGCTACACCTTC,CAWTGTSESRGYTF
TRBJ1-2,TRBV30,NA,NA,13,TGTGCCTGGAGTGTACAGGAGGGAGAAGGCTACACCTTC,CAWSVQEGEGYTF
TRBJ2-5,TRBV5-6,TRBD2,NA,15,TGTGCCAGCAGCCTCCCCGCGGGGGGGCCCGAGACCCAGTACTTC,CASSLPAGGPETQYF
TRBJ1-5,TRBV7-8,TRBD1,once,16,TGTGCCAGCAGCCCCGGGACACAGGGGGACGATCAGCCCCAGCATTTT,CASSPGTQGDDQPQHF
TRBJ2-7,TRBV19,TRBD1,NA,14,TGTGCCAGTAGTGGGAAGACTCGGGACAGCGAGCAGTACTTC,CASSGKTRDSEQYF
TRBJ2-7,TRBV5-1,NA,NA,11,TGCGCCAGCAGCACCGGCTACGAGCAGTACTTC,CASSTGYEQYF
TRBJ1-1,TRBV7-3,TRBD1,NA,13,TGTGCCAGCAGCTCTGGACAGGCCGCCAAAGCTTTCTTT,CASSSGQAAKAFF